These 17 T cell receptor beta chains originate from one sample sequenced in a study of cytomegalovirus exposure and HLA in healthy donors. A multiplex PCR was run with 60 Vbeta primers and 13 Jbeta primers. Assay used: immunoSEQ multiplex PCR; TCRdb lists only in-frame clones, some missing. This sample yields about 190,000 clones, of which 77% are seen a single time; approximately 2.1% belongs to the top ten. The specimen sequenced was PBMCs. The receptor source for this set is a woman younger than 45 in good health and CMV-seropositive.

This sequence joins TRBV10-3 and TRBJ2-5; tentatively, D is TRBD1 (5 bases). CDR3 length: 14 amino acids. Germline V gene data show CDR1 as ENHRY and CDR2 as SYGVKD. V was shortened by 1 base and J by 3 bases, with 9 bases between the two germline ends. The CDR3 sequence: CAISEYQGEETQYF. CDR3 sequence (DNA): TGTGCCATCAGTGAGTACCAGGGCGAAGAGACCCAGTACTTC.

This clone was counted a single time. The chain combines TRBV27 with TRBJ2-7; 10 bases are a match to TRBD2. V trimming: 6 bases; J trimming: 6 bases; junction bases outside the gene matches: 8. There are 14 residues in the CDR3. In germline, CDR1 is MNHEY, CDR2 SMNVEV (reference sequence). In DNA form, the CDR3 reads TGTGCCAGCAGAACCGGGCTAGCGGGAGTCGAGCAGTACTTC. Translation: CASRTGLAGVEQYF.

The chain employs TRBV27 and TRBJ2-1; 7 nucleotides line up with TRBD2. The CDR3 has 19 residues. The ends lost 3 bases at V and 0 bases at J; junction bases unmatched: 14. The germline V gene has CDR1 MNHEY and CDR2 SMNVEV (reference sequence). This chain's CDR3 is CASSFRRVGGTTSYNEQFF. CDR3 DNA sequence: TGTGCCAGCAGTTTCCGGAGAGTCGGGGGGACTACCTCCTACAATGAGCAGTTCTTC.

CDR3 DNA: TGTGCCAGCAGCTCCGCAGGGTTTGCCTACGAGCAGTACTTC. It translates to CASSSAGFAYEQYF. The chain links TRBV7-9 to TRBJ2-7; perhaps TRBD1 as D (5 bases). Per the germline V gene, CDR1 is SEHNR and CDR2 is FQNEAQ (reference sequence). The CDR3 is 14 residues long. V lost 4 bases to trimming and J lost 2 bases, with 12 bases between them.

Notes on this clone: At one end the junction does not follow the germline gene, possibly because of a read error. V usage is TRBV7-7 and J usage is TRBJ2-1, with D perhaps TRBD1 (7 bases). The CDR3 sequence is 15 residues long. Germline assignment: CDR1 SSHAT and CDR2 FNYEAQ (reference sequence). CDR3 region: CASSAGTATYNEQFF. CDR3 DNA sequence: TGTGCTAGCAGCGCGGGGACAGCCACCTACAATGAGCAGTTCTTC.

V and J are TRBV5-4 and TRBJ2-1, with a tentative D call TRBD2 (6 bases). Germline V lookup: CDR1 SGHNT, CDR2 YYREEE (reference sequence). The ends were cut back, 1 base at V and 3 bases at J, with 11 bases in the middle. This CDR3 region has 15 residues. The CDR3 region is CASSLSGPSYNEQFF. CDR3 nucleotides: TGTGCCAGCAGCTTGAGCGGGCCCAGCTACAATGAGCAGTTCTTC.

This rearrangement joins TRBV10-1 to TRBJ1-1; D ambiguous. The CDR3 is 17 amino acids. The V and J ends lost 4 bases and 1 base respectively, with 19 bases between them. From germline, CDR1 is WNHNN and CDR2 SYGVQD (reference sequence). CDR3 bases: TGCGCCAGCAGTGGAGGGAGAAGGTCAGGCCCGAACACTGAAGCTTTCTTT. Translated, it gives CASSGGRRSGPNTEAFF.

This clone was counted only a few times. This rearrangement joins TRBV5-4 to TRBJ2-7; 8 bases fit TRBD2. This CDR3 is 17 amino acids long. Per germline, CDR1 SGHNT and CDR2 YYREEE (reference sequence). V dropped 1 base and J dropped 3; count of bases not matched to a gene: 12. This CDR3 is CASSLYFSGNRIYEQYF. The CDR3 DNA is TGTGCCAGCAGCTTGTATTTTAGCGGGAATCGGATCTACGAGCAGTACTTC.

This sequence joins TRBV28 and TRBJ1-3; 7 nucleotides match TRBD1. There are 20 residues in the CDR3. J gave up 0 bases and V 5 bases, and 19 bases lay outside the gene matches. Germline-derived CDR1 and CDR2 are MDHEN and SYDVKM. CDR3 amino acids: CASSPPFGSTGARSGNTIYF. CDR3 coding DNA: TGTGCCAGCAGTCCCCCCTTTGGATCAACAGGGGCCCGCTCTGGAAACACCATATATTTT.

This sequence joins TRBV7-2 and TRBJ2-7, with D tentatively TRBD2 (6 bases). Germline V gene sequence: CDR1 SGHTA, CDR2 FQGNSA. The CDR3 spans 15 residues. V shed 1 base and J shed 5 bases, with 15 bases lying between them. The CDR3 DNA follows: TGTGCCAGCAGCTTAGAAATCGGGGGAGTCCACGAGCAGTACTTC. Translated, it gives CASSLEIGGVHEQYF. Based on the CDR3 plus reference TRBV7-2 and TRBJ2-7, the full variable domain is GAGVSQSPSNKVTEKGKDVELRCDPISGHTALYWYRQSLGQGLEFLIYFQGNSAPDKSGLPSDRFSAERTGGSVSTLTIQRTQQEDSAVYLCASSLEIGGVHEQYFGPGTRLTVT.

The table lists this clone with a few counts. V is TRBV28 and J is TRBJ1-1; no definite D call. This CDR3 region has 13 residues. Germline-derived CDR1 and CDR2 are MDHEN and SYDVKM. Trimming left V 3 bases short and J 10 bases short, with 15 bases between. The CDR3 region has the DNA TGTGCCAGCAGTTTGCGGGAGGGCCTCGTAGCTTTCTTT. Translation: CASSLREGLVAFF.

The rearrangement joins TRBV18 to TRBJ1-1, with 7 bases aligning to TRBD1. The V gene's germline CDR1 is KGHSH and CDR2 LQKENI. The J segment lost 0 bases and the V segment lost 3 bases, leaving 4 bases of the junction unmatched. This CDR3 is built from 15 residues. The CDR3 DNA reads TGTGCCAGCTCACCGAACAGGGGTATGAACACTGAAGCTTTCTTT. This encodes CASSPNRGMNTEAFF.

This sequence joins TRBV30 and TRBJ1-1, with 9 bases matching TRBD1. The V gene's germline CDR1 is GTSNPN and CDR2 SVGIG (reference sequence). CDR3 length equals 12 residues. J gave up 9 bases and V 8 bases, and 10 bases lay outside the gene matches. The CDR3 nucleotides are TGTGCCGGCAAAACAGGGGGCGCGAAAGCTTTCTTT. Encoded protein: CAGKTGGAKAFF. Using reference TRBV30 and TRBJ1-1 for the parts outside the CDR3, the full variable domain is SQTIHQWPATLVQPVGSPLSLECTVEGTSNPNLYWYRQAAGRGLQLLFYSVGIGQISSEVPQNLSASRPQDRQFILSSKKLLLSDSGFYLCAGKTGGAKAFFGQGTRLTVV.

The gene calls are TRBV15 and TRBJ1-4, with TRBD1 as a possible D gene (5 bases). V shed 4 bases and J shed 5 bases, with 14 bases lying between them. This CDR3 region has 15 residues. CDR1 LNHNV and CDR2 YYDKDF come from the germline V gene (reference sequence). This chain's CDR3 is CATSKRAQVNEKLFF. CDR3 nucleotides: TGTGCCACCAGCAAGAGAGCACAGGTGAATGAAAAACTGTTTTTT.

V usage is TRBV11-1 and J usage is TRBJ2-1; 7 nucleotides match TRBD1. Germline V gene lookup returns CDR1 SGHAT and CDR2 FQDESV (reference sequence). V gave up 5 bases and J gave up 8 bases; unmatched junction bases: 6. The CDR3 totals 13 residues. The CDR3 coding sequence is TGTGCCAGCAGCCCGACAGGGTGGTATGAGCAGTTCTTC. It yields the protein CASSPTGWYEQFF.

The genes are TRBV10-3 and TRBJ2-7; the D gene is possibly TRBD2 (7 bases). The V end was cut by 10 bases, the J end by 5 bases, with 18 bases between. The CDR3 sequence is 13 residues long. Germline-derived CDR1 and CDR2 are ENHRY and SYGVKD. The CDR3 nucleotides are TGTGCCACTATGGGGGGCCGGGGGGACGAGCAGTACTTC. The encoded protein is CATMGGRGDEQYF.

This chain joins TRBV5-6 and TRBJ2-1; 7 nucleotides match TRBD1. CDR3 size: 13 residues. J gave up 6 bases and V 4 bases, and 4 bases lay outside the gene matches. Germline CDR1 is SGHDT and CDR2 is YYEEEE. CDR3 DNA: TGTGCCAGCAGCCCGGGGACAGTCAATGAGCAGTTCTTC. This sequence encodes CASSPGTVNEQFF. Full variable domain (remainder filled in from reference TRBV5-6 and TRBJ2-1): DAGVTQSPTHLIKTRGQQVTLRCSPKSGHDTVSWYQQALGQGPQFIFQYYEEEERQRGNFPDRFSGHQFPNYSSELNVNALLLGDSALYLCASSPGTVNEQFFGPGTRLTVL.